This T cell receptor (beta chain) was sequenced during a study of cytomegalovirus exposure and HLA in healthy donors. Study-level results: Using the classifier, cytomegalovirus status was reportedly diagnosed with high specificity and sensitivity. Associated with cytomegalovirus, according to the listing, were 170 or so TCR beta chains.

Concerning this clone: Its antigen is currently unknown.

Produced via immunoSEQ multiplex PCR; TCRdb's table is partial and in-frame only. Of over 150,000 clones in the sample, 85% were seen once. This receptor was taken from a man aged 18 to 35 in good health and CMV-seropositive. Sample: PBMCs.

The CDR3 DNA is TGTGCCAGCAGTGGGGGGGGGTACGAGCAGTACTTC. This sequence encodes CASSGGGYEQYF. The chain employs TRBV6-1 and TRBJ2-7; 7 nucleotides agree with TRBD2. The CDR3 is 12 amino acids. Germline V gene data show CDR1 as MNHNS and CDR2 as SASEGT. V lost 4 bases, J lost 4 bases, and 1 base stayed unmatched.